The next 7 T cell receptor beta chains were all read from a single sample in a study of CD8 T cells in ankylosing spondylitis. In TCRdb, the 5' RACE reads were re-called with MiXCR into one record per CDR3 protein. Among about 220,000 distinct CDR3 sequences listed, 20% to 30% were seen once. Sequences were obtained from blood, either unsorted or a sorted T cell fraction (not recorded which). The receptors stem from a male donor with ankylosing spondylitis or in good health (not recorded which).

At least ten counts were recorded for this clonotype. The gene calls are TRBV20-1 and TRBJ2-3; 7 bases match TRBD1. The V gene's germline CDR1 is DFQATT and CDR2 SNEGSKA (reference sequence). CDR3 size: 13 residues. CDR3 sequence (DNA): TGCATGATTGACAGGGCCAACACAGATACGCAGTATTTT. This encodes CMIDRANTDTQYF.

This clonotype turned up a few times. The V call is TRBV29-1, the J call TRBJ1-5; no definite D call. The CDR3 spans 12 residues. V was shortened by 4 bases and J by 4 bases, with 8 bases between the two germline ends. The germline gives CDR1 SQVTM, CDR2 ANQGSEA. The DNA for the CDR3 is TGCAGCGTTGTTTCTGGGAATCAGCCCCAGCATTTT. This sequence encodes CSVVSGNQPQHF.

In this sample, this clonotype turned up many times. The genes are TRBV20-1 and TRBJ2-1; D is uncertain. Trimming took off 2 bases at V and 13 bases at J, with 12 bases between the two ends. Germline V lookup: CDR1 DFQATT, CDR2 SNEGSKA (reference sequence). The CDR3 runs 11 residues. The CDR3 DNA sequence: TGCAGTGCTAGATGGACGGAAGCCCAGTTCTTC. Its translation is CSARWTEAQFF.

This clonotype was found many times. The chain combines TRBV3-1 with TRBJ2-5; no clear D. Germline-derived CDR1 and CDR2 are LGHDT and YNNKEL (reference sequence). V was shortened by 1 base and J by 6 bases, with 9 bases between the two germline ends. CDR3 length: 13 amino acids. CDR3 sequence reads: CASSQAGRQTQYF. CDR3 in DNA: TGTGCCAGCAGCCAAGCGGGTCGACAGACCCAGTACTTC.

CDR3 DNA: TGCAGTGCTAGGGTCTCGCAAGAGTACTATGGCTACACCTTC. Translating it yields CSARVSQEYYGYTF. The chain links TRBV20-1 to TRBJ1-2; D call uncertain. The CDR3 has 14 residues. Trimming took 3 bases from V and 3 from J, leaving 14 bases between them. CDR1 DFQATT and CDR2 SNEGSKA come from the germline V gene (reference sequence).

This clonotype has just a few counts. The V and J genes are TRBV6-5 and TRBJ2-1; D is unclear. Germline V gene sequence: CDR1 MNHEY, CDR2 SVGAGI. Deletions cut 0 bases from V and 2 bases from J, with 8 bases between. This CDR3 has 15 residues. The CDR3 reads CASSYSAEPYNEQFF. CDR3 in DNA: TGTGCCAGCAGTTACTCTGCGGAGCCCTACAATGAGCAGTTCTTC.

This clonotype was recorded at least ten times. The V and J genes are TRBV5-1 and TRBJ2-2; weak D call: TRBD1 (6 bases). With 4 bases removed from V and 4 bases from J, the gap between germline ends came to 11 bases. The CDR3 runs to 14 residues. Looked up from germline, CDR1 is SGHRS and CDR2 is YFSETQ. The CDR3 spells CASSVGQTTGELFF. CDR3 coding DNA: TGCGCCAGCAGCGTAGGACAGACCACCGGGGAGCTGTTTTTT. Full variable domain (missing parts from reference TRBV5-1 and TRBJ2-2): KAGVTQTPRYLIKTRGQQVTLSCSPISGHRSVSWYQQTPGQGLQFLFEYFSETQRNKGNFPGRFSGRQFSNSRSEMNVSTLELGDSALYLCASSVGQTTGELFFGEGSRLTVL.